What follows are 25 T cell receptor beta chains derived from one specimen sequenced in a study of blood T cells in healthy people across ages. Primers used in a second PCR of roughly 7 to 12 cycles were a sample-barcoded 5' primer and a J-beta primer mix. TCRdb recomputed calls from the 5' RACE reads with MiXCR, one row per CDR3 protein. This repertoire shows under 1,000,000 distinct CDR3 sequences, about 37% found once; its top ten account for 10% to 15%. Sample: blood. Source of these receptors: a man younger than 30 in good health.

This clonotype was counted ten times or more. V and J are TRBV20-1 and TRBJ2-5; D remains unclear. Germline V gene sequence: CDR1 DFQATT, CDR2 SNEGSKA (reference sequence). The CDR3 runs to 11 residues. V lost 6 bases and J 1 base, leaving 6 bases between the germline ends. This CDR3 is CSAIGQETQYF. The DNA of the CDR3 is TGCAGTGCCATCGGCCAAGAGACCCAGTACTTC.

This chain connects TRBV20-1 to TRBJ2-7; D is perhaps TRBD1 (6 bases). The CDR3 covers 12 residues. Trimming took 7 bases from V and 10 from J, leaving 20 bases between them. Germline lookup yields CDR1 DFQATT and CDR2 SNEGSKA (reference sequence). CDR3 sequence: CSVRTVGGTQYF. The CDR3 nucleotides read TGCAGTGTTAGGACGGTAGGGGGAACCCAGTACTTC.

This clonotype came up a few times. V is TRBV24-1 and J is TRBJ1-2; no firm D call. The CDR3 loop spans 14 amino acids. V was clipped by 0 bases and J by 3 bases, with 7 bases between them. CDR1 and CDR2 (germline): KGHDR, SFDVKD. CDR3 amino acids: CATSDLRADYGYTF. The CDR3, as DNA: TGTGCCACCAGTGATTTGAGGGCCGACTATGGCTACACCTTC.

This clonotype has a handful of counts. V is TRBV4-3 and J is TRBJ1-4, with 7 bases aligning to TRBD1. Per germline, CDR1 LGHNA and CDR2 YSLEER. This CDR3 has 14 amino acids. Trimming took 0 bases from V and 10 from J; bases not matched to a gene: 5. Here the CDR3 reads CASSQDLAGGKLFF. The CDR3 DNA is TGCGCCAGCAGCCAAGATTTGGCAGGGGGAAAACTGTTTTTT.

This clonotype was observed a handful of times. This sequence joins TRBV2 and TRBJ1-4, with D possibly TRBD1 on 5 matching bases. The CDR3 runs 13 residues. The V end lost 7 bases, the J end lost 11 bases, and 17 bases lay between the germline ends. Germline V lookup: CDR1 SNHLY, CDR2 FYNNEI. The CDR3 spells CASILPGTPKLFF. The CDR3 DNA follows: TGTGCCAGCATTCTACCCGGGACTCCCAAACTGTTTTTT.

About this clonotype itself: This is likely a read error, given that the CDR3 carries no conserved phenylalanine or tryptophan at its end. The chain has TRBV27 and TRBJ1-4; TRBD1 matches at 7 bases. Germline CDR1 MNHEY, CDR2 SMNVEV (reference sequence). V shed 6 bases, J shed 3 bases, and the junction held 7 bases outside the gene matches. The length of the CDR3 is 15 residues. This CDR3 reads CASSQTGSPNEKLFV. Here the CDR3 DNA reads TGTGCCAGCAGCCAGACAGGGAGTCCTAATGAAAAACTGTTTGTT.

This sequence joins TRBV29-1 and TRBJ2-7; TRBD1 matches at 7 bases. CDR1 and CDR2 (germline): SQVTM, ANQGSEA. J lost 2 bases, V lost 4 bases, and 8 bases had no gene match. The CDR3 spans 14 residues. As DNA, the CDR3 is TGCAGCGTTGTGCCCCCGGGACAGACCTACGAGCAGTACTTC. Translating it yields CSVVPPGQTYEQYF.

V gene TRBV20-1 combines with J gene TRBJ1-5; TRBD1 might be the D (5 bases). Trimming removed 0 bases from V and 5 bases from J, with 11 bases in between. The CDR3 consists of 14 residues. CDR1 and CDR2 from the germline V gene are DFQATT and SNEGSKA (reference sequence). CDR3 nucleotides: TGCAGTGCTAGAGATCGGGGACTCGATCAGCCCCAGCATTTT. It translates to CSARDRGLDQPQHF.

This clonotype was observed many times. This chain links TRBV5-1 with TRBJ2-1, with D tentatively TRBD1 (6 bases). This CDR3 contains 14 residues. Germline V lookup: CDR1 SGHRS, CDR2 YFSETQ. The V gene lost 6 bases and the J gene lost 5 bases, with 15 bases spanning the gap. The CDR3 DNA reads as TGCGCCAGCAACCCTCAGGCAGGGGACAATGAGCAGTTCTTC. As protein: CASNPQAGDNEQFF. Complete variable domain (other parts from reference TRBV5-1 and TRBJ2-1): KAGVTQTPRYLIKTRGQQVTLSCSPISGHRSVSWYQQTPGQGLQFLFEYFSETQRNKGNFPGRFSGRQFSNSRSEMNVSTLELGDSALYLCASNPQAGDNEQFFGPGTRLTVL.

Many counts were recorded for this clonotype. CDR3 sequence (DNA): TGTGCCAGCAGCTTAGAGGCAGGGCGAGAGACCCAGTACTTC. It codes for CASSLEAGRETQYF. The rearrangement links TRBV7-2 to TRBJ2-5, with a possible D match to TRBD1 (5 bases). The CDR3 covers 14 residues. Looked up from germline, CDR1 is SGHTA and CDR2 is FQGNSA. V gave up 1 base and J gave up 4 bases, with 10 bases separating them.

Only a few counts were recorded for this clonotype. This sequence may be a read error, since a much larger clone differs from it by one base. The chain couples TRBV5-1 to TRBJ2-1; 8 nucleotides align to TRBD2. Judging by the DNA end, TRBJ2-7 fits better; the J call may be wrong. Per germline, CDR1 SGHRS and CDR2 YFSETQ. The length of the CDR3 is 16 residues. Here the CDR3 DNA reads TGCGCCAGCAGCTTGGTAACTAGCGGCACCTACAATGAGCAGTACTTC. Translation: CASSLVTSGTYNEQYF.

The CDR3 DNA reads TGTGCCAGCAGTGGCCAGACTAGCGGGGGCTCAATTCGCACAGATACGCAGTATTTT. This gives the protein CASSGQTSGGSIRTDTQYF. J is TRBJ2-3 and V is TRBV25-1; 12 nucleotides align to TRBD2. This CDR3 has 19 residues. The V segment lost 4 bases and the J segment 1 base; nucleotides outside the gene matches: 12. The germline V gene has CDR1 MGHDK and CDR2 SYGVNS.

The CDR3 is CATKVSLDTEAFF. CDR3 coding DNA: TGTGCCACCAAGGTCAGTCTGGACACTGAAGCTTTCTTT. The V call is TRBV7-9, the J call TRBJ1-1; no clear D. Per the germline V gene, CDR1 is SEHNR and CDR2 is FQNEAQ (reference sequence). Deletions cut 10 bases from V and 3 bases from J, with 15 bases between. The CDR3 is made up of 13 amino acids.

V is TRBV9 and J is TRBJ2-3; 13 positions agree with TRBD2. J lost 0 bases, V lost 1 base, and 8 bases had no gene match. CDR3 length: 19 amino acids. CDR1 SGDLS and CDR2 YYNGEE come from the germline V gene. CDR3 nucleotides: TGTGCCAGCAGCGTATCCTCCCGGACTAGCGGGGGTAGCACAGATACGCAGTATTTT. It specifies CASSVSSRTSGGSTDTQYF. Complete variable domain (other parts from reference TRBV9 and TRBJ2-3): DSGVTQTPKHLITATGQRVTLRCSPRSGDLSVYWYQQSLDQGLQFLIQYYNGEERAKGNILERFSAQQFPDLHSELNLSSLELGDSALYFCASSVSSRTSGGSTDTQYFGPGTRLTVL.

The genes are TRBV10-2 and TRBJ2-7, with a weak D call TRBD1 (6 bases). Germline V lookup: CDR1 WSHSY, CDR2 SAAADI. The CDR3 consists of 13 residues. V lost 5 bases and J 0 bases, leaving 8 bases between the germline ends. The CDR3 region is CASSNRVSYEQYF. CDR3 nucleotide sequence: TGCGCCAGCAGTAACAGGGTCTCCTACGAGCAGTACTTC.

The V call is TRBV3-1, the J call TRBJ2-1; tentative D call: TRBD2 (6 bases). Trimming took off 2 bases at V and 8 bases at J, with 16 bases between the two ends. This CDR3 contains 15 residues. Looked up from germline, CDR1 is LGHDT and CDR2 is YNNKEL (reference sequence). The CDR3 nucleotides read TGTGCCAGCAGCCAACACTCCGGAGGGTCTGATGAGCAGTTCTTC. Protein sequence: CASSQHSGGSDEQFF.

This clonotype was seen a handful of times. A much larger clone lies a single base off, so this may be a read error. The V call is TRBV10-3, the J call TRBJ2-5, with D maybe TRBD1 (6 bases). CDR1 ENHRY and CDR2 SYGVKD come from the germline V gene. Trimming pared 6 bases from V and 0 bases from J, leaving 8 bases between. The CDR3 contains 13 residues. The CDR3 is CAIRAGDQETQYF. CDR3 sequence (DNA): TGTGCCATCAGGGCAGGGGACCAAGAGACCCAGTACTTC.

This clonotype has only a few counts. The chain uses TRBV7-8 and TRBJ2-7; 11 bases match TRBD1. Germline V gives CDR1 SGHVS, CDR2 FQNEAQ. V was clipped by 2 bases and J by 6 bases; unmatched bases: 3. The length of the CDR3 is 14 residues. This CDR3 reads CASSLIGQGAEQYF. The CDR3 DNA sequence: TGTGCCAGCAGCTTAATAGGACAGGGGGCCGAGCAGTACTTC.

CDR3 nucleotides: TGTGCCAGCAGCGTAATACTAGCGGGGGCTGAGCAGTTCTTC. Its protein is CASSVILAGAEQFF. The rearrangement links TRBV7-9 to TRBJ2-1, with 11 nucleotides matching TRBD2. This CDR3 is built from 14 residues. J gave up 9 bases and V 5 bases, and 6 bases lay outside the gene matches. Germline loops: CDR1 SEHNR, CDR2 FQNEAQ (reference sequence).

The chain recombines TRBV7-2 with TRBJ2-1; TRBD1 is a possible D gene (5 bases). In germline, CDR1 is SGHTA, CDR2 FQGNSA. The V and J ends lost 2 bases and 0 bases respectively, with 14 bases between them. This CDR3 spans 17 amino acids. CDR3 amino acids: CASSLRGGLSSYNEQFF. The CDR3 bases are TGTGCCAGCAGCTTAAGGGGCGGTCTAAGCTCCTACAATGAGCAGTTCTTC.

This clonotype was found a few times. The rearrangement uses TRBV20-1 and TRBJ2-3; 10 nucleotides match TRBD2. Germline V CDR1 and CDR2: DFQATT, SNEGSKA (reference sequence). CDR3 length: 20 residues. Trimming took 5 bases from V and 0 from J; bases not matched to a gene: 20. The CDR3: CSAPTDLLAGQRRSTDTQYF. The CDR3 DNA reads TGCAGTGCTCCTACCGATTTACTAGCGGGGCAAAGAAGAAGCACAGATACGCAGTATTTT.

This clonotype has a handful of counts. The V call is TRBV5-1, the J call TRBJ1-6, with D possibly being TRBD1 (6 bases). Germline-derived CDR1 and CDR2 are SGHRS and YFSETQ. Between the trimmed V and J ends, which lost 4 bases and 8 bases, there was a span of 19 bases. This CDR3 is built from 16 residues. The CDR3 spells CASSPGQPHGDSPLHF. The CDR3 DNA reads TGCGCCAGCAGCCCCGGACAGCCCCACGGGGATTCACCCCTCCACTTT.

This clonotype was seen only a few times. The CDR3 reads CASSLAGTFDNEQYF. The CDR3, as DNA: TGTGCCAGCAGCTTAGCGGGGACCTTTGACAATGAGCAGTACTTC. The chain links TRBV5-5 to TRBJ2-1, with 7 bases lining up with TRBD2. The better agreement between TRBJ2-7 and the DNA end casts doubt on the J call. Germline lookup yields CDR1 SGHKS and CDR2 YYEKEE (reference sequence). This CDR3 spans 15 amino acids.

The chain carries TRBV2 and TRBJ2-5, with D possibly TRBD2 on 6 matching bases. Trimming cost V 5 bases and J 11 bases, with 18 bases left between them. Germline V gene lookup returns CDR1 SNHLY and CDR2 FYNNEI. This CDR3 comprises 13 residues. The CDR3 DNA is TGTGCCAGCAGTCCTTCGGGAGTACGGGAGCAGTACTTC. This encodes CASSPSGVREQYF.

The chain links TRBV20-1 to TRBJ2-7, with unresolved D. The V end was cut by 1 base, the J end by 10 bases, with 8 bases between. This CDR3 spans 10 amino acids. Germline CDR1 is DFQATT and CDR2 is SNEGSKA (reference sequence). The CDR3 DNA follows: TGCAGTGCTAGAGTCGGACGCCAGTACTTC. Protein product: CSARVGRQYF.